A selection of T cell receptor beta chains follows, all from one sample in a study of cytomegalovirus exposure and HLA in healthy donors. Sequenced by immunoSEQ multiplex PCR; TCRdb stores in-frame clones only, minus some. The sample consists of roughly 140,000 clones, approximately 80% of them appearing once. Sequenced: PBMCs. These receptors all come from a woman aged 40 to 49 in good health and CMV-seropositive. The CDR3 runs from the conserved cysteine through the conserved F or W. D genes are given only for firm matches. Some rows have no size entry. The others give once, few or many, or a class for an expanded clone.

CDR3 protein | CDR3 DNA | D gene | J gene | V gene | clone size
CASSASGASLREQFF | TGTGCCAGCAGCGCAAGCGGGGCGTCTCTTCGTGAGCAGTTCTTC | TRBD2 | TRBJ2-1 | TRBV5-4 | -
CASIDRGKSTGELFF | TGTGCCAGCATCGACAGGGGTAAAAGCACCGGGGAGCTGTTTTTT | TRBD1 | TRBJ2-2 | TRBV6-6 | few
CASREGKPGGKETQYF | TGTGCCAGCAGAGAAGGGAAACCGGGAGGAAAAGAGACCCAGTACTTC | TRBD2 | TRBJ2-5 | TRBV2 | -
CASSLRENTEAFF | TGCGCCAGCAGTCTCCGGGAGAACACTGAAGCTTTCTTT | - | TRBJ1-1 | TRBV4-1 | -
CASSPEIPIETQYF | TGTGCCAGCAGCCCTGAGATCCCCATTGAGACCCAGTACTTC | - | TRBJ2-5 | TRBV27 | -
CASSHGTGASIF | TGTGCCAGCAGTCATGGAACAGGGGCCTCAATCTTC | TRBD1 | TRBJ2-1 | TRBV27 | -
CASSYGVAGGPQGQFF | TGTGCCAGCAGTTACGGCGTAGCGGGAGGGCCACAGGGGCAGTTCTTC | TRBD2 | TRBJ2-1 | TRBV6-5 | once
CASSLQGLGEAFF | TGTGCCAGTAGTCTACAGGGTCTAGGGGAAGCTTTCTTT | - | TRBJ1-1 | TRBV19 | -
CASSSLEGERVPYEQYF | TGTGCCAGCAGCTCGTTAGAGGGCGAGCGGGTCCCCTACGAGCAGTACTTC | - | TRBJ2-7 | TRBV7-9 | -
CASGVAGKTDTQYF | TGTGCTAGTGGTGTAGCGGGGAAGACAGATACGCAGTATTTT | TRBD2 | TRBJ2-3 | TRBV12-5 | -
CASSYLAGADQPQHF | TGTGCCAGCAGTTACCTGGCGGGGGCGGATCAGCCCCAGCATTTT | - | TRBJ1-5 | TRBV6-5 | few
CASSLLNTYEQYF | TGTGCCAGCAGTTTACTTAACACCTACGAGCAGTACTTC | - | TRBJ2-7 | TRBV28 | -
CASSLITLAGRTGELFF | TGTGCCAGCAGTCTGATTACCCTGGCAGGGAGGACCGGGGAGCTGTTTTTT | - | TRBJ2-2 | TRBV28 | once
CASSLLAGAKTQYF | TGTGCCAGCAGTTTACTCGCGGGAGCAAAGACCCAGTACTTC | TRBD2 | TRBJ2-5 | TRBV28 | -
CASSQEVRLSAYEQYF | TGCGCCAGCAGCCAAGAAGTCAGGCTGTCTGCCTACGAGCAGTACTTC | - | TRBJ2-7 | TRBV4-3 | -
CASSALGQANSPLHF | TGTGCCAGCAGCGCTCTGGGACAGGCGAATTCACCCCTCCACTTT | TRBD1 | TRBJ1-6 | TRBV7-9 | -
CAWSTGRVHNQPQHF | TGTGCCTGGAGTACTGGGAGGGTTCACAATCAGCCCCAGCATTTT | - | TRBJ1-5 | TRBV30 | -